This T cell receptor beta chain was recovered during a study of blood T cell repertoires in COVID-19. Method: immunoSEQ multiplex PCR; TCRdb's copy keeps in-frame clones and lacks some. The sample contains around 55,000 clones, roughly 86% of which appear only once. V was trimmed by 6 bases and J by 4 bases, leaving 12 bases between them. In germline, CDR1 is MDHEN, CDR2 SYDVKM. CDR3 length: 13 amino acids. The chain employs TRBV28 and TRBJ1-2; D is unclear. Material for sequencing was peripheral blood. This receptor was identified in a man aged 35 to 55 with COVID-19, enrolled during active disease. This chain's CDR3 is CASRPGPSYGYTF. Written as DNA, the CDR3 is TGTGCCAGCAGACCAGGTCCCTCCTATGGCTACACCTTC.